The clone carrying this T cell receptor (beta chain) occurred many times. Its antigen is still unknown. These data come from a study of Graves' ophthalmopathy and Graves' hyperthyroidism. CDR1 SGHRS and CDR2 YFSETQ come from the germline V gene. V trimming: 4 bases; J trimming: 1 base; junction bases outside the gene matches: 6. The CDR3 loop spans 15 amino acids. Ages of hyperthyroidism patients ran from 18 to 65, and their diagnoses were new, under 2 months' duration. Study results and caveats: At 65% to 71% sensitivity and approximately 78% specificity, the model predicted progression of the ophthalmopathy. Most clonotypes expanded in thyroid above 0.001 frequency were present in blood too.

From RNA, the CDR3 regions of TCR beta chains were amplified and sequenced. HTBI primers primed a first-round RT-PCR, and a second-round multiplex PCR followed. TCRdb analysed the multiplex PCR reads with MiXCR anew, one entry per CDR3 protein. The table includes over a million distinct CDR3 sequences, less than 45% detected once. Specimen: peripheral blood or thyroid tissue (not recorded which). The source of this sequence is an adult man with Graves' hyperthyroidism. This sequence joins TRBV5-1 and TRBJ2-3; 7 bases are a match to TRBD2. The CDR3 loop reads CASSAGVLGTDTQYF. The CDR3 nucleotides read TGCGCCAGCAGCGCGGGGGTTCTCGGCACAGATACGCAGTATTTT.